A selection of T cell receptor beta chains follows, all from one sample in a study of shared clonotypes between healthy human individuals. Profiled with immunoSEQ multiplex PCR; TCRdb holds only in-frame clones, not every one. This table has about 470,000 clones, 79% appearing once. Specimen: PBMCs. Every receptor here comes from a woman in her thirties or forties in good health. Some clones in this sample may be carry-over from other donors' samples. Both conserved end residues are part of each CDR3. Rows may omit the clone size; those that give it use once, few, many or a size class.

TRBJ2-7 . TRBV11-2 CASSLEGRSVEQYF
TRBJ2-2 . TRBV19 CASRGAGGSFHGELFF
TRBJ1-4 . TRBV25-1 CASSDLRGPGEKLFF
TRBJ2-7 . TRBV7-6 CASSLKGDPYEQYF
TRBJ2-5 many TRBV25-1 CASSTQTGGGETQYF
TRBJ2-3 . TRBV5-8 CASSLGGQGADTQYF
TRBJ2-7 . TRBV28 CASSSPRGPGRTYEQYF
TRBJ2-5 . TRBV11-2 CASSLPIGLAAQETQYF
TRBJ2-1 . TRBV27 CASSFLRGESYNEQFF
TRBJ2-5 many TRBV15 CATSRDRDTKETQYF
TRBJ2-5 . TRBV11-2 CASSFGLGVMETQYF
TRBJ1-2 . TRBV5-1 CASSLQGGSNYGYTF
TRBJ2-1 few TRBV11-3 CASSLAPTSGTYNEQFF
TRBJ2-7 once TRBV7-2 CASSRLAGGGVSYEQYF
TRBJ2-6 . TRBV29-1 CSVEDRGGAGANVLTF
TRBJ2-7 . TRBV4-1 CASSSGLGLYEQYF
TRBJ1-1 . TRBV9 CASSTWTGRNTEAFF
TRBJ1-2 . TRBV5-5 CASSAGQGDGYTF
TRBJ2-2 . TRBV7-8 CASSSKTGGTGELFF
TRBJ2-1 . TRBV27 CASSPQREISYNEQFF
TRBJ2-4 . TRBV19 CASNHRTDLAKNIQYF
TRBJ1-1 few TRBV4-2 CASSQRKQNTEAFF
TRBJ2-5 . TRBV10-2 CASSKPDRGRETQYF
TRBJ2-3 . TRBV29-1 CSVGREGPNTQYF
TRBJ1-1 . TRBV7-3 CASSLAGGLNTEAFF
TRBJ1-5 . TRBV5-1 CASSTGTGANQPQHF
TRBJ2-7 . TRBV28 CASSPPTLVSYEQYF
TRBJ2-7 once TRBV5-1 CASSRLARDGYEQYF
TRBJ2-1 . TRBV19 CASSTYRDRSDEQFF
TRBJ2-3 . TRBV5-1 CASSLETGAPPDTQYF
TRBJ2-3 . TRBV10-3 CAISGGTADTQYF
TRBJ1-5 . TRBV18 CASSPDGPQGQPQHF
TRBJ1-2 . TRBV4-1 CASSQVVGDSIYGYTF
TRBJ1-5 . TRBV7-2 CASSLWGGSSNQPQHF
TRBJ2-1 once TRBV15 CATSPSPSGRARYNEQFF
TRBJ2-1 . TRBV10-2 CASSDDDYNEQFF
TRBJ2-1 many TRBV4-2 CASSQDQAGGYNEQFF
TRBJ2-1 . TRBV7-9 CASSASGRGGNEQFF
TRBJ2-5 . TRBV27 CASSLSAGPLETQYF
TRBJ2-7 . TRBV28 CASSLGGLAAQQYF
TRBJ1-3 . TRBV19 CASSIRRTGRSSGNTIYF
TRBJ1-1 . TRBV6-1 CASRGTGGEAFF
TRBJ2-7 . TRBV28 CASSLTGAYEQYF
TRBJ2-2 . TRBV7-8 CASSLVPLGRGTGELFF
TRBJ1-1 . TRBV7-3 CASSRKGTGGFGTEAFF
TRBJ2-1 . TRBV4-1 CASSQVWDRLAGVVEQFF
TRBJ2-3 . TRBV18 CASSPRVTSGGATDTQYF
TRBJ2-7 . TRBV14 CASSQEDWGGSYEQYF
TRBJ2-1 . TRBV28 CASKEQGDYNEQFF
TRBJ2-1 . TRBV9 CASTGREGYNEQFF
TRBJ2-7 . TRBV27 CASKLRDASYEQYF
TRBJ2-7 . TRBV10-3 CAISTAGTASSYEQYF
TRBJ2-7 . TRBV18 CASSVVSSYEQYF
TRBJ1-2 . TRBV27 CASSPPGQGGYTF
TRBJ1-5 . TRBV21-1 CASSNQSRDSYNQPQHF
TRBJ2-5 . TRBV18 CASSLMGSQETQYF
TRBJ2-5 . TRBV7-9 CASSQPRGAGETQYF